The sequence of this T cell receptor (beta chain) was determined in a study of vaccination effects on CD4 cells after COVID-19. Study context: Vaccine administered to participants consisted of two doses of either BNT162b2 or mRNA-1273. Study findings and constraints: Only a single clone (1 of 255 vaccine-induced clones in healthy vaccinees) cross-reacted with common cold coronaviruses. Relatively few convalescent patients took part in the study, which had no early post-infection timepoints.

CDR1 is MGHRA and CDR2 is YSYEKL in the germline V gene. The CDR3 loop spans 16 amino acids. With respect to this clone: Its antigen is still unknown. Sequence at one end of the junction differs from germline and may be a read error.

The method was immunoSEQ multiplex PCR; TCRdb's version includes in-frame clones alone and lacks a portion of them. The sample consists of tens of thousands of clones, around 79% of them appearing once. Pools of viral peptides were used by the ViraFEST assay to expand antigen-specific CD4+ T cells ahead of sequencing. Subsequent to roughly 10 days of culture, CD4+ T cells were isolated. Vaccine recipients, nucleocapsid antibody negative, had no prior SARS-CoV-2 infection. The rearrangement links TRBV4-1 to TRBJ2-2; possible D gene TRBD2, 5 bases. The source was CD4+ T cells from PBMCs cultured with HCoV-NL63 spike peptides, collected before COVID-19 vaccination. This clonotype originated in a human donor who received a COVID-19 vaccine. The CDR3 nucleotides are TGCGCCAGCAGCCAAGATTCGTCCAGCGGTACCGAGGAGCTGTTTTTT. This gives the protein CASSQDSSSGTEELFF.